Given below is one T cell receptor (beta chain) in context. Its antigen is not known. Germline V gene sequence: CDR1 LNHDA, CDR2 SQIVND (reference sequence). Trimming took 6 bases from V and 7 from J, leaving 15 bases between them. The CDR3 totals 13 residues. 5'RACE with constant-segment primers yielded barcoded, UMI-tagged TCR alpha and TCR beta cDNA libraries. TCRdb analysed the 5' RACE reads with MiXCR anew, one entry per CDR3 protein. The table includes about 340,000 distinct CDR3 sequences, around 13% detected once. The record originates from a study of T-cell memory formation after mild COVID-19. Study findings and constraints: Clones that contracted from day 15 to 85 were balanced CD4/CD8, while later expanders leaned CD4+. Clones from the second wave (peaking day 37) had unconfirmed SARS-CoV-2 specificity.

This TCR was recovered from a man younger than 35 who had mild COVID-19 (a few samples of this study predate the infection). Cell type and time point are not known. Sequencing input: PBMCs or a T cell subset sorted from them (not recorded which). This chain uses TRBV19 with TRBJ1-2; a weak D match, TRBD1 (6 bases). The DNA of the CDR3 is TGTGCCAGTAGACAGGGAGGGGTCTCTGGCTACACCTTC. It codes for CASRQGGVSGYTF.